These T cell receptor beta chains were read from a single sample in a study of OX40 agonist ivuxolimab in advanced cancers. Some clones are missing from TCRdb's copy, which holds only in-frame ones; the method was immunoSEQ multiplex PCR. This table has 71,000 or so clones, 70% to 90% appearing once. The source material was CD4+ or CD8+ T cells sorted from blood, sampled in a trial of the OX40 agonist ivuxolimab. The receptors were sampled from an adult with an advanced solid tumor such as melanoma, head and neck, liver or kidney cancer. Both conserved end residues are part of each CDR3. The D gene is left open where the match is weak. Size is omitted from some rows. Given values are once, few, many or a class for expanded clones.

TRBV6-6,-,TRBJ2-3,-,CATIQGGADTQYF,TGTGCCACCATTCAGGGGGGAGCAGATACGCAGTATTTT
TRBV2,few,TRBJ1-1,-,CASSGQGSTEAFF,TGTGCCAGCAGTGGCCAGGGCTCTACTGAAGCTTTCTTT
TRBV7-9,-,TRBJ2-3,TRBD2,CASSLEGEGDTQYF,TGTGCCAGCAGCTTAGAAGGGGAGGGGGATACGCAGTATTTT
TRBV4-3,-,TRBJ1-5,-,CASSQTGNNQPQHF,TGCGCCAGCAGCCAAACAGGGAACAATCAGCCCCAGCATTTT
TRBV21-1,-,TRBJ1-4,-,CASSHRDTTNLDGTNEKLFF,TGTGCCAGCAGCCACCGGGACACGACTAACTTGGATGGAACTAATGAAAAACTGTTTTTT
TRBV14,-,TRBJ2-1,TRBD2,CASSPFGRAFGEQFF,TGTGCCAGCAGCCCTTTCGGGAGGGCCTTTGGTGAGCAGTTCTTC
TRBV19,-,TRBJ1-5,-,CASSLRVLSNQPQHF,TGTGCCAGTAGTCTCAGGGTTTTGAGCAATCAGCCCCAGCATTTT
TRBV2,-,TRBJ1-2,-,CASGRDGENYGYTF,TGTGCCAGCGGGAGAGACGGAGAAAACTATGGCTACACCTTC
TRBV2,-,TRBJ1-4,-,CASNRQPGEEKLFF,TGTGCCAGCAATCGACAACCAGGGGAAGAAAAACTGTTTTTT
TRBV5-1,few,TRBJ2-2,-,CASSLWGSGNTGELFF,TGCGCCAGCAGCTTGTGGGGTAGCGGGAACACCGGGGAGCTGTTTTTT
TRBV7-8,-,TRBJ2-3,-,CASSPTAVSSSTDTQYF,TGTGCCAGCAGCCCCACCGCGGTTAGTTCTAGCACAGATACGCAGTATTTT
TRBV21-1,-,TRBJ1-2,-,CASSKPGVNGYTF,TGCGCCAGCAGCAAACCGGGGGTAAATGGCTACACCTTC
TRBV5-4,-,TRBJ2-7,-,CASSLDLYREDEQYF,TGTGCCAGCAGTTTGGATCTCTACAGGGAGGACGAGCAGTACTTC
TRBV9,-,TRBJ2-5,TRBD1,CASSVEGQQETQYF,TGTGCCAGCAGCGTAGAGGGACAGCAAGAGACCCAGTACTTC
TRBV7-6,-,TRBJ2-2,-,CASSRPGTGELFF,TGTGCCAGCAGTCGGCCGGGGACCGGGGAGCTGTTTTTT
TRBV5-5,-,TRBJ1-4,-,CASSRTFATNEKLFF,TGTGCCAGCAGTAGGACGTTTGCAACTAATGAAAAACTGTTTTTT
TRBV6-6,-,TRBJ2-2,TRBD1,CASRRPGQGAGELFF,TGTGCCAGCAGGAGACCGGGACAGGGGGCCGGGGAGCTGTTTTTT
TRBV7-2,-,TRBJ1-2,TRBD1,CASSPRTGNGYTF,TGTGCCAGCAGCCCTAGGACAGGGAATGGCTACACCTTC
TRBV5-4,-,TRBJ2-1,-,CASRLWGISYNEQFF,TGTGCCAGCAGACTGTGGGGGATCTCCTACAATGAGCAGTTCTTC
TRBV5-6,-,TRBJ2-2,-,CASSALNRPTGELFF,TGTGCCAGCAGCGCCCTCAACAGGCCTACCGGGGAGCTGTTTTTT
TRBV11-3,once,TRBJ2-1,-,CASSHSGNEQFF,TGTGCCAGCAGCCATAGCGGCAATGAGCAGTTCTTC
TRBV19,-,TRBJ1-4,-,CAGGEENEKLFF,TGTGCCGGGGGGGAGGAAAATGAAAAACTGTTTTTT
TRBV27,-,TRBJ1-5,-,CASSFSGQPQHF,TGTGCCAGCAGTTTTTCTGGGCAGCCCCAGCATTTT
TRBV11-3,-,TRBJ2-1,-,CASSLDGSGPYNEQFF,TGTGCCAGCAGCTTAGATGGGAGCGGGCCCTACAATGAGCAGTTCTTC
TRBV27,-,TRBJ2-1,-,CASRSRKPVNEQFF,TGTGCCAGCAGATCTCGGAAGCCCGTCAATGAGCAGTTCTTC
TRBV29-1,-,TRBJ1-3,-,CSVRGPGNTIYF,TGCAGCGTTCGGGGGCCAGGAAACACCATATATTTT
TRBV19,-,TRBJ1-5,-,CASSIGPGDQPQHF,TGTGCCAGTAGTATAGGCCCGGGGGATCAGCCCCAGCATTTT
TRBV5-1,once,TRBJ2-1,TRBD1,CASSLGQGWNEQFF,TGCGCCAGCAGCTTGGGACAGGGGTGGAATGAGCAGTTCTTC
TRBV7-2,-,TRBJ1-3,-,CASSEGGDTIYF,TGTGCCAGCAGCGAAGGGGGGGACACCATATATTTT
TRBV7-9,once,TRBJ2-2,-,CASSEDSRTGELFF,TGTGCCAGCAGCGAGGACAGTCGAACCGGGGAGCTGTTTTTT
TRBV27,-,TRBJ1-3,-,CASSPQGSGNTIYF,TGTGCCAGCAGTCCCCAGGGCTCTGGAAACACCATATATTTT
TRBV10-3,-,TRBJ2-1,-,CAISEKSSGNNEQFF,TGTGCCATCAGTGAGAAGAGTAGCGGAAACAATGAGCAGTTCTTC
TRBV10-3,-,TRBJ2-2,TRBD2,CAISGRSGGDTGELFF,TGTGCCATCAGTGGGAGGTCGGGAGGCGACACCGGGGAGCTGTTTTTT
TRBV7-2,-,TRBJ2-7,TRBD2,CASSNLAGDEQYF,TGTGCCAGCAGCAACCTAGCGGGAGACGAGCAGTACTTC
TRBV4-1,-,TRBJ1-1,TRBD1,CASSQARQGNTEAFF,TGCGCCAGCAGCCAAGCAAGACAGGGGAACACTGAAGCTTTCTTT
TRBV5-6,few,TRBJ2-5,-,CASSGGPNQETQYF,TGTGCCAGCAGCGGTGGACCTAACCAAGAGACCCAGTACTTC
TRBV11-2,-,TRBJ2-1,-,CASSLGQLSYNEQFF,TGTGCCAGCAGTCTAGGACAGCTGTCCTACAATGAGCAGTTCTTC
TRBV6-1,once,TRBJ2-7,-,CASSQQGYEQYF,TGTGCCAGCAGCCAGCAGGGATACGAGCAGTACTTC
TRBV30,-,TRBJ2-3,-,CAWSVGGGSSTDTQYF,TGTGCCTGGAGTGTAGGAGGAGGCTCTAGCACAGATACGCAGTATTTT
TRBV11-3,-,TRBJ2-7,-,CASSPSGEGFQVQYF,TGTGCCAGCAGCCCCTCGGGAGAGGGTTTTCAGGTGCAGTACTTC
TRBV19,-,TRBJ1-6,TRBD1,CASSTGQGNSPLHF,TGTGCCAGTAGTACGGGACAGGGCAACTCACCCCTCCACTTT
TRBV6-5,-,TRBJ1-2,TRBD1,CASSYSQGQGFYGYTF,TGTGCCAGCAGTTACAGTCAGGGACAGGGTTTTTATGGCTACACCTTC
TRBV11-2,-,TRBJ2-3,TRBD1,CASSVDRDREYGF,TGTGCCAGCAGCGTAGACCGGGACAGAGAGTACGGTTTT
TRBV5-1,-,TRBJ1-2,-,CASSLEGFYGYTF,TGCGCCAGCAGCTTGGAGGGGTTTTATGGCTACACCTTC
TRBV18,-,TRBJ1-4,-,CASSPSSRQNEKLFF,TGTGCCAGCTCACCCTCAAGTCGGCAGAATGAAAAACTGTTTTTT
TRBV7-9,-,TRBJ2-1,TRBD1,CASSFQGQGSNEQFF,TGTGCCAGCAGTTTCCAGGGACAGGGGAGTAATGAGCAGTTCTTC
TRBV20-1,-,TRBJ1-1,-,CSAGPGLRAFF,TGCAGTGCTGGACCGGGACTAAGGGCTTTCTTT
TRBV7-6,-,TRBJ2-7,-,CASSLKALREQYF,TGTGCCAGCAGCTTAAAGGCGCTGAGGGAGCAGTACTTC
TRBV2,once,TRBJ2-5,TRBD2,CASSESRLAGGETQYF,TGTGCCAGCAGTGAATCGAGACTAGCGGGAGGGGAGACCCAGTACTTC
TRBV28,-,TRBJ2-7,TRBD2,CAAWGGRAYEQYF,TGTGCCGCTTGGGGCGGGAGGGCCTACGAGCAGTACTTC
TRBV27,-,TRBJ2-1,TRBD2,CASSPSGLANEQFF,TGTGCCAGCAGTCCCTCCGGACTAGCCAATGAGCAGTTCTTC
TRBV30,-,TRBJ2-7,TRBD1,CAWSQEDRGIYEQYF,TGTGCCTGGAGCCAAGAGGACAGGGGGATCTACGAGCAGTACTTC
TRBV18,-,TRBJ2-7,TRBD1,CASSLTGGDGREQYF,TGTGCCAGCTCTCTTACAGGGGGAGATGGGCGGGAGCAGTACTTC
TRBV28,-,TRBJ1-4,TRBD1,CASSLQGASTNEKLFF,TGTGCCAGCAGTTTACAGGGGGCTTCAACTAATGAAAAACTGTTTTTT
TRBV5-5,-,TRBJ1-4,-,CASSRDSYNEKLFF,TGTGCCAGCAGCAGAGACAGTTATAATGAAAAACTGTTTTTT
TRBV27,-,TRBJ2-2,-,CASSFWQGGTGELFF,TGTGCCAGCAGTTTCTGGCAGGGGGGCACCGGGGAGCTGTTTTTT
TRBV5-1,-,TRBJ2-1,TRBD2,CASSSHSGSFNEQFF,TGCGCCAGCAGCTCCCATAGCGGGAGCTTTAATGAGCAGTTCTTC
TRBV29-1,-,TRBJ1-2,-,CSVASRANYGYTF,TGCAGCGTTGCAAGCAGGGCGAACTATGGCTACACCTTC
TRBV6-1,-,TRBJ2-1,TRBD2,CASSPTSGLGNEQFF,TGTGCCAGCAGTCCGACTAGCGGGTTGGGCAATGAGCAGTTCTTC
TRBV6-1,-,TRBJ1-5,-,CASSGEKSSDSNQPQHF,TGTGCCAGCAGTGGAGAAAAAAGCAGCGATAGCAATCAGCCCCAGCATTTT